Below, 22 T cell receptor beta chains from the same sample are listed, as sequenced in a study of CD8+ T cells in alopecia areata. Sequencing templates came from extracted RNA that was reverse transcribed into cDNA. Method: immunoSEQ multiplex PCR; TCRdb's copy keeps in-frame clones and lacks some. The data contain about 150,000 clones, about 54% of them singletons. The specimen sequenced was CD4+ T cells sorted from blood. All receptors come from a human donor in good health.

There are a few counts of this clone. Other nucleotide sequences in the sample specify the same CDR3. This sequence joins TRBV7-2 and TRBJ2-5; D is uncertain. The CDR3 runs 11 residues. V lost 2 bases, J lost 4 bases, and 2 bases lay in between. Germline lookup yields CDR1 SGHTA and CDR2 FQGNSA. The CDR3 loop is CASSLTETQYF. The CDR3 DNA reads TGTGCCAGCAGCTTAACAGAGACCCAGTACTTC. The whole variable domain, filled in from reference TRBV7-2 and TRBJ2-5, reads GAGVSQSPSNKVTEKGKDVELRCDPISGHTALYWYRQSLGQGLEFLIYFQGNSAPDKSGLPSDRFSAERTGGSVSTLTIQRTQQEDSAVYLCASSLTETQYFGPGTRLLVL.

The V call is TRBV10-3, the J call TRBJ2-5; 8 bases agree with TRBD1. This CDR3 contains 12 residues. Germline V gene data show CDR1 as ENHRY and CDR2 as SYGVKD. CDR3 amino acids: CSTGVGVETQYF. As DNA, the CDR3 is TGTTCGACAGGGGTTGGTGTTGAGACCCAGTACTTC.

Turning to this clone: Other DNA sequences in this specimen translate into the identical CDR3. V usage is TRBV29-1 and J usage is TRBJ2-1; 8 bases fit TRBD1. CDR3 length: 13 residues. The V gene end was trimmed by 3 bases and the J gene end by 8 bases; junction bases not matched to a gene: 6. Germline values: CDR1 SQVTM, CDR2 ANQGSEA. The CDR3 DNA is TGCAGCGTTGATTCCGACAGGGGTGATGAGCAGTTCTTC. Translation gives CSVDSDRGDEQFF.

The chain uses TRBV30 and TRBJ2-7, with TRBD2 matching over 7 bases. Germline V gene lookup returns CDR1 GTSNPN and CDR2 SVGIG (reference sequence). V dropped 2 bases and J dropped 2; count of bases not matched to a gene: 3. The CDR3 totals 13 residues. The CDR3 nucleotides are TGTGCCTGGAGTAGCGGGGAGCCCTACGAGCAGTACTTC. It encodes CAWSSGEPYEQYF.

The gene calls are TRBV10-3 and TRBJ2-7, with 9 bases aligning to TRBD1. V dropped 8 bases and J dropped 5; count of bases not matched to a gene: 7. The CDR3 length is 13 residues. Germline assignment: CDR1 ENHRY and CDR2 SYGVKD. CDR3 nucleotide sequence: TGTGCCATCGGGGAAACAGGGGGCGACGAGCAGTACTTC. Protein product: CAIGETGGDEQYF.

This clone showed up just once. CDR3 amino acids: CASSSTGQGFRETQYF. The CDR3 nucleotides are TGTGCCAGCAGCTCGACGGGACAGGGGTTCCGAGAGACCCAGTACTTC. This chain connects TRBV7-2 to TRBJ2-5, with 10 bases fitting TRBD1. Germline V gene sequence: CDR1 SGHTA, CDR2 FQGNSA. The V and J ends lost 4 bases and 4 bases, in that order; junction bases with no gene match: 9. The CDR3 extends over 16 amino acids.

This clone is a singleton in its sample. This chain connects TRBV29-1 to TRBJ2-2; TRBD1 matches at 7 bases. This CDR3 has 14 amino acids. CDR1 SQVTM and CDR2 ANQGSEA come from the germline V gene. V shed 7 bases and J 4 bases; nucleotides not matched to a gene: 9. This CDR3 is CSGGDSPITGELFF. The CDR3 nucleotides read TGCAGCGGTGGGGACAGTCCAATCACCGGGGAGCTGTTTTTT.

This clone has just a few counts. The chain couples TRBV6-6 to TRBJ1-2; D gene unclear. CDR1 is MNHNY and CDR2 is SVGAGI in the germline V gene (reference sequence). The CDR3 sequence is 13 residues long. The V end was cut by 2 bases, the J end by 4 bases, with 8 bases between. The CDR3 nucleotides read TGTGCCAGCAGTTACATCCGTTCCTATGGCTACACCTTC. Translated: CASSYIRSYGYTF.

The table lists this clone with a count of one. V gene TRBV4-1 combines with J gene TRBJ2-1; no reliable D call. Trimming stripped 0 bases from V and 15 bases from J, with 9 bases between. The length of the CDR3 is 11 residues. The germline gives CDR1 MGHRA, CDR2 YSYEKL. The CDR3 region has the DNA TGCGCCAGCAGCCAAGATAGGAAGCGGTTCTTC. It is translated as CASSQDRKRFF.

The rearrangement uses TRBV29-1 and TRBJ2-7, with 9 bases lining up with TRBD1. After removal of 3 bases from V and 3 bases from J, the junction contained 3 bases not matched to a gene. The CDR3 runs 13 residues. Germline values: CDR1 SQVTM, CDR2 ANQGSEA. The DNA for the CDR3 is TGCAGCGTTGAGACGACAGGGGGCTACGAGCAGTACTTC. Translated, it gives CSVETTGGYEQYF.

This chain uses TRBV18 with TRBJ2-1, with D tentatively TRBD2 (6 bases). This CDR3 contains 18 residues. The V and J ends lost 3 bases and 4 bases respectively, with 22 bases between them. The germline gives CDR1 KGHSH, CDR2 LQKENI. For the CDR3, the DNA is TGTGCCAGCTCACCGAAGCTCCCCGGGACTTTCTCTTACAATGAGCAGTTCTTC. Protein sequence: CASSPKLPGTFSYNEQFF.

The CDR3 reads CASSKTGGTEQFF. In DNA, the CDR3 is TGTGCCAGCAGCAAAACAGGGGGTACTGAGCAGTTCTTC. This chain links TRBV11-2 with TRBJ2-1, with 8 positions matching TRBD1. The V segment lost 5 bases and the J segment 9 bases; nucleotides outside the gene matches: 6. Germline V CDR1 and CDR2: SGHAT, FQNNGV. This CDR3 has 13 amino acids.

This sequence joins TRBV6-6 and TRBJ2-7, with 8 bases identical to TRBD2. The ends lost 7 bases at V and 7 bases at J; junction bases unmatched: 9. The CDR3 totals 13 residues. CDR1 is MNHNY and CDR2 is SVGAGI in the germline V gene (reference sequence). The CDR3 spells CASTPGGLEEQYF. The CDR3 DNA sequence: TGTGCCAGCACCCCGGGGGGGCTAGAAGAGCAGTACTTC.

CDR3 bases: TGTGCCAGCAGCGTACAGGTGGCCCCGGGCTCACCGCAGTATTTT. The encoded protein is CASSVQVAPGSPQYF. The chain carries TRBV9 and TRBJ2-3, with unresolved D. Germline-derived CDR1 and CDR2 are SGDLS and YYNGEE. The CDR3 is made up of 15 amino acids. Trimming cost V 1 base and J 10 bases, with 19 bases left between them.

This clone came up a few times. This chain connects TRBV5-4 to TRBJ2-1, with 9 bases aligning to TRBD2. The CDR3 is made up of 14 amino acids. The J segment lost 5 bases and the V segment lost 4 bases, leaving 4 bases of the junction unmatched. CDR1 is SGHNT and CDR2 is YYREEE in the germline V gene (reference sequence). As DNA, the CDR3 is TGTGCCAGCAGCCCGGGACTAGCCAACAATGAGCAGTTCTTC. Its translation: CASSPGLANNEQFF.

The CDR3 region is CSVGDRLPDTQYF. The CDR3 DNA follows: TGCAGCGTCGGCGACCGGCTTCCAGATACGCAGTATTTT. This chain links TRBV29-1 with TRBJ2-3, with D uncertain. CDR1 SQVTM and CDR2 ANQGSEA come from the germline V gene. This CDR3 comprises 13 residues. V was shortened by 6 bases and J by 4 bases, with 14 bases between the two germline ends.

The J gene is TRBJ2-7, the V gene TRBV29-1; possibly TRBD1 for D (6 bases). The CDR3 contains 12 residues. Per germline, CDR1 SQVTM and CDR2 ANQGSEA. Trimming removed 8 bases at V and 2 bases at J, with 13 bases between. CDR3 residues: CSFATGPYEQYF. The CDR3 DNA reads as TGCAGCTTCGCGACAGGCCCCTACGAGCAGTACTTC.

The V gene is TRBV9, the J gene TRBJ1-1; D is uncertain. The CDR3 spans 13 residues. Trimming removed 1 base at V and 2 bases at J, with 6 bases between. Germline V CDR1 and CDR2: SGDLS, YYNGEE. CDR3 region: CASSVKTNTEAFF. CDR3 coding DNA: TGTGCCAGCAGCGTAAAGACCAACACTGAAGCTTTCTTT.

This chain joins TRBV2 and TRBJ2-2; no clear D gene. The CDR3 is made up of 12 amino acids. The V end was cut by 4 bases, the J end by 9 bases, with 9 bases between. Germline CDR1 SNHLY, CDR2 FYNNEI. CDR3 in DNA: TGTGCCAGCAGTGCCAGGTTTAGGGAGCTGTTTTTT. Its translation is CASSARFRELFF.

This clone was seen once. The chain uses TRBV4-1 and TRBJ2-6; no reliable D call. The germline CDR1 and CDR2 sequences are MGHRA and YSYEKL. The CDR3 sequence is 16 residues long. V was clipped by 3 bases and J by 0 bases, with 9 bases between them. In DNA, the CDR3 is TGCGCCAGCAGCCACCCATTTGGCTCTGGGGCCAACGTCCTGACTTTC. Protein product: CASSHPFGSGANVLTF.

There are a few counts of this clone. The gene calls are TRBV14 and TRBJ1-1; no reliable D call. The germline V gene has CDR1 SGHDN and CDR2 FVKESK. The CDR3 loop spans 14 amino acids. With 2 bases removed from V and 4 bases from J, the gap between germline ends came to 11 bases. The CDR3 nucleotides read TGTGCCAGCAGCCAATATAGTTTACGCACTGAAGCTTTCTTT. Translated: CASSQYSLRTEAFF. The variable domain in full, with the rest retrieved from reference TRBV14 and TRBJ1-1, is EAGVTQFPSHSVIEKGQTVTLRCDPISGHDNLYWYRRVMGKEIKFLLHFVKESKQDESGMPNNRFLAERTGGTYSTLKVQPAELEDSGVYFCASSQYSLRTEAFFGQGTRLTVV.

This clone was seen a few times. The chain carries TRBV29-1 and TRBJ2-7; 8 bases are a match to TRBD2. The CDR3 loop spans 16 amino acids. Looked up from germline, CDR1 is SQVTM and CDR2 is ANQGSEA. Losses at the gene ends were 1 base for V and 0 bases for J; bases not matched to a gene: 8. The CDR3 nucleotides read TGCAGCGTTGAAGCCGGCCCTAGCGGGTTCTCCTACGAGCAGTACTTC. Translating it yields CSVEAGPSGFSYEQYF.